This T cell receptor (beta chain) came from a study of immune cell composition in non-small cell lung cancer. This clone has more than one count but fewer than ten. Only in-frame clones appear in the TCRdb table, and some are missing; sequencing was by immunoSEQ multiplex PCR. Counted here are thousands of clones, 65% to 80% occurring once; the ten biggest clones make up approximately 7.8%. The sequencing input was lung tumor tissue. The sequence was obtained from a human donor with non-small cell lung cancer.

CDR3 loop: CASRGQLNTEAFF. As DNA, the CDR3 is TGTGCCAGCAGGGGACAGTTGAACACTGAAGCTTTCTTT. The chain joins TRBV27 to TRBJ1-1, with 7 bases fitting TRBD1. This CDR3 contains 13 residues. Losses at the gene ends were 6 bases for V and 0 bases for J; bases not matched to a gene: 1. CDR1 MNHEY and CDR2 SMNVEV come from the germline V gene (reference sequence).